This T cell receptor (delta chain) was recovered during a study of gamma-delta T cells after stem cell transplantation. TCRdb reapplied CATT to the RT-PCR reads. The data show some 1,400 delta-chain clones, about half seen once. This clone is medium-sized by share. The source material was gamma-delta T cells. The clonotype comes from a human donor. It is not recorded whose cells these are; they may come from a transplant donor.

This CDR3 is CACDTAEGIFRDKLIF. The CDR3 DNA is TGTGCCTGTGACACCGCTGAGGGGATTTTCCGCGATAAACTCATCTTT. The rearrangement uses TRDV2 and TRDJ1, with D maybe TRDD3 (6 bases). Trimming removed 0 bases at V and 4 bases at J, with 17 bases between. The CDR3 is 16 residues long. CDR1 and CDR2 (germline): GEAIGNYY, EKD.